This T cell receptor (beta chain) comes out of a study of CD8+ T cells in alopecia areata. Study summary: Treated patients were given oral tofacitinib, which was dosed at 5 to 10 mg twice daily.

Both peripheral blood and punch biopsies of lesional scalp skin were obtained from patients who had alopecia areata. Study-level results: The study found TCR sharing across patients less clear than in mice, possibly for HLA reasons. In lesional scalp, particularly from alopecia totalis/universalis, clonality was higher than in normal scalp.

RNA extraction was followed by reverse transcription into cDNA, which acted as the sequencing template. The table came from immunoSEQ multiplex PCR; TCRdb's copy has only in-frame clones and leaves some out. Among 9,500 to 15,000 clones, 60% were seen once, and the ten largest hold about 22%. A remark on this clone: The antigen is not known.

Per germline, CDR1 SGHTA and CDR2 FQGNSA. Trimming removed 2 bases from V and 5 bases from J, with 12 bases in between. This CDR3 region has 14 residues. The receptor was isolated from a human donor with alopecia areata. The chain links TRBV7-2 to TRBJ2-5; no firm D call. The sample was skin. CDR3 nucleotides: TGTGCCAGCAGCTTATCTCCTAACGGGGAGACCCAGTACTTC. It codes for CASSLSPNGETQYF.